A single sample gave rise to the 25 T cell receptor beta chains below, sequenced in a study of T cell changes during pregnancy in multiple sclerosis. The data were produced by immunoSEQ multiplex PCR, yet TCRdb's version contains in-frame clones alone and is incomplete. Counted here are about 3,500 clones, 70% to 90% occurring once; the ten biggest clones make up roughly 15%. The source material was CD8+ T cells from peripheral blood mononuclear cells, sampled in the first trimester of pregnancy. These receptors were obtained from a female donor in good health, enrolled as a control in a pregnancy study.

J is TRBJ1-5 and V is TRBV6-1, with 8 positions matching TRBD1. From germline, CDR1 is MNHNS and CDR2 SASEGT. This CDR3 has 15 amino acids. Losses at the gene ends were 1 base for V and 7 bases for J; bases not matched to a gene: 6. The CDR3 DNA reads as TGTGCCAGCAGTGAAGACGGGACAGGTTACCAGCCCCAGCATTTT. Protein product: CASSEDGTGYQPQHF.

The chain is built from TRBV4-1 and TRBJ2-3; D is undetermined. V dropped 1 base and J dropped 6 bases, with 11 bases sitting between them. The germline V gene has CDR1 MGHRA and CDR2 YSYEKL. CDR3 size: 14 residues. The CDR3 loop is CASSQGPLSDTQYF. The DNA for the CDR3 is TGCGCCAGCAGCCAAGGGCCGCTTTCGGATACGCAGTATTTT.

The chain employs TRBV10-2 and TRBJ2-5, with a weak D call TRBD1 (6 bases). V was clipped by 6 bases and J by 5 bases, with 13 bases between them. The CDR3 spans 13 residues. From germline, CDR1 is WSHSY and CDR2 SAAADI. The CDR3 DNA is TGCGCCAGCAGCCTACAGGGTTGGGAGACCCAGTACTTC. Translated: CASSLQGWETQYF.

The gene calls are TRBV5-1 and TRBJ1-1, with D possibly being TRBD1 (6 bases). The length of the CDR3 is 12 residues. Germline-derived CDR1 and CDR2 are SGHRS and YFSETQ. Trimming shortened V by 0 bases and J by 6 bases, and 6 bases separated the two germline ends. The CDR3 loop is CASSLGGPEAFF. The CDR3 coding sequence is TGCGCCAGCAGCTTGGGGGGGCCTGAAGCTTTCTTT.

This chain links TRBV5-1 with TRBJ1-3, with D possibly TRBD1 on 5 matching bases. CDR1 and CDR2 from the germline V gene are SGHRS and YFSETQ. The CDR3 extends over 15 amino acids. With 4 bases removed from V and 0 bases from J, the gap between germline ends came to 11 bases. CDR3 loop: CASSLGGGSGNTIYF. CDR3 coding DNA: TGCGCCAGCAGCCTGGGGGGGGGCTCTGGAAACACCATATATTTT.

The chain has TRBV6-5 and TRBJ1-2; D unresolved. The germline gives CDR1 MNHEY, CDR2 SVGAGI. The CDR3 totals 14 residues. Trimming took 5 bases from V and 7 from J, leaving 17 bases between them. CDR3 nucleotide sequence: TGTGCCAGCAGTGACGAGGTACCCAGTTCTGGCTACACCTTC. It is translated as CASSDEVPSSGYTF.

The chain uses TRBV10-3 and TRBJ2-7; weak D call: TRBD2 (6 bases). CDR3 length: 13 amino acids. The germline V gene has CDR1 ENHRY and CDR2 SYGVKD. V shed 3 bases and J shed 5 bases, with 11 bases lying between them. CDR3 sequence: CAISDGGPHEQYF. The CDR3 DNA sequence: TGTGCCATCAGTGACGGGGGTCCGCACGAGCAGTACTTC.

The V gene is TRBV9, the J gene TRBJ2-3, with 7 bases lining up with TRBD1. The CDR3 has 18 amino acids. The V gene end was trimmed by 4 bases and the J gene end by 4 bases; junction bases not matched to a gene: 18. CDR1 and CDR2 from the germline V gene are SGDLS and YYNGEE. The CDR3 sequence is CASSLQWGTESIADTQYF. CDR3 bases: TGTGCCAGCAGCCTCCAATGGGGGACAGAGAGTATCGCAGATACGCAGTATTTT.

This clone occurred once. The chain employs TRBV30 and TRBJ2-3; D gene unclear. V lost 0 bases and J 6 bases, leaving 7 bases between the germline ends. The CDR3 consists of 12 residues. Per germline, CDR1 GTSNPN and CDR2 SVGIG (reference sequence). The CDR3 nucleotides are TGTGCCTGGAGTGTATCACTGGATACGCAGTATTTT. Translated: CAWSVSLDTQYF.

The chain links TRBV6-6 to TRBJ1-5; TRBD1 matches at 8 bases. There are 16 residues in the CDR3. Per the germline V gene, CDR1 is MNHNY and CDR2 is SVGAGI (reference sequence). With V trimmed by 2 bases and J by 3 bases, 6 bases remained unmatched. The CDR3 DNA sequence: TGTGCCAGCAGTTACCCCCGGGACAGGTCCAATCAGCCCCAGCATTTT. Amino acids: CASSYPRDRSNQPQHF.

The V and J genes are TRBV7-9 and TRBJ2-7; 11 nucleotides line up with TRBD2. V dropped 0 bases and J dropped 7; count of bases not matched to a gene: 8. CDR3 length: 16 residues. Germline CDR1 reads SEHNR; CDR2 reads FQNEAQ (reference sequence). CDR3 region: CASSLASSGGPGEQYF. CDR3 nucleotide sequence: TGTGCCAGCAGCTTAGCCTCTAGCGGGGGGCCAGGAGAGCAGTACTTC.

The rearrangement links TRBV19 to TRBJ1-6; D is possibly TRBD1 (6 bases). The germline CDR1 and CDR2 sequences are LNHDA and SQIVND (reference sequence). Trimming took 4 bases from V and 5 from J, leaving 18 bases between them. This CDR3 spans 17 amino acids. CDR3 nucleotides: TGTGCCAGTAGTACCCTTACGGGGGGGGCGAATAATTCACCCCTCCACTTT. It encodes CASSTLTGGANNSPLHF.

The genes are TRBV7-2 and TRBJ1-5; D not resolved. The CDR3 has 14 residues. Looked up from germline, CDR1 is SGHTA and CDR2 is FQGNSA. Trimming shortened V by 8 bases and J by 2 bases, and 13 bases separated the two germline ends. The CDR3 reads CASSHTLGNQPQHF. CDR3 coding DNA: TGTGCCAGCTCACATACCCTAGGCAATCAGCCCCAGCATTTT.

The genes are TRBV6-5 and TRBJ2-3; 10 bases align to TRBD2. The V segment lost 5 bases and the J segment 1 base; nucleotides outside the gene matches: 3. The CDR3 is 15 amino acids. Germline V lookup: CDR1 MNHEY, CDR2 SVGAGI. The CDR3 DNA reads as TGTGCCAGCAGTCCCGGGACTAGCGGCACAGATACGCAGTATTTT. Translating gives CASSPGTSGTDTQYF.

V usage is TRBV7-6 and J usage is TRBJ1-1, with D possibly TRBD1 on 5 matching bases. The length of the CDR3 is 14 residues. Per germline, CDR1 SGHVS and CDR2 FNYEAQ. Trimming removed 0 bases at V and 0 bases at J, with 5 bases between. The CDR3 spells CASSLADMNTEAFF. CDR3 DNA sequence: TGTGCCAGCAGCTTAGCGGACATGAACACTGAAGCTTTCTTT.

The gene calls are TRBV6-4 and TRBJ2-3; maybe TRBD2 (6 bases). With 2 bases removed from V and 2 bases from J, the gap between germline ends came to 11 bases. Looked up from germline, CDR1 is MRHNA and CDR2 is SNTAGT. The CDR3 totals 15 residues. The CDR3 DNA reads TGTGCCAGCAGTGACGGGGTAGCGGACACAGATACGCAGTATTTT. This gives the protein CASSDGVADTDTQYF.

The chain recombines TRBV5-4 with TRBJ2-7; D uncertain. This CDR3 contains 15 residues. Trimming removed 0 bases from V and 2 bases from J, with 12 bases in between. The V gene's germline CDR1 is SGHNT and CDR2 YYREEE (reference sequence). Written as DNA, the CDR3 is TGTGCCAGCAGCTTGGAGGAGACTGGAGCCTACGAGCAGTACTTC. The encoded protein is CASSLEETGAYEQYF.

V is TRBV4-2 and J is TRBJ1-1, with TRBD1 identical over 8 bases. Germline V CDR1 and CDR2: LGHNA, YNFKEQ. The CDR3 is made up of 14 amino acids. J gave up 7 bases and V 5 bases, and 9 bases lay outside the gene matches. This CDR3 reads CASSATGGRDEAFF. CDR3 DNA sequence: TGTGCCAGCAGCGCCACAGGGGGGAGGGATGAAGCTTTCTTT.

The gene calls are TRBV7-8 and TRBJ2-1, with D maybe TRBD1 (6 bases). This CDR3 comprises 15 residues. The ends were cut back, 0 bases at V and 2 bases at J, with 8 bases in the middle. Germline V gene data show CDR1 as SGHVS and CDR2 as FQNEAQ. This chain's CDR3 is CASSLAYRAYNEQFF. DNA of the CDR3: TGTGCCAGCAGCTTAGCTTACAGGGCCTACAATGAGCAGTTCTTC. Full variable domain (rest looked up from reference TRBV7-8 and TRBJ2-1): GAGVSQSPRYKVAKRGQDVALRCDPISGHVSLFWYQQALGQGPEFLTYFQNEAQLDKSGLPSDRFFAERPEGSVSTLKIQRTQQEDSAVYLCASSLAYRAYNEQFFGPGTRLTVL.

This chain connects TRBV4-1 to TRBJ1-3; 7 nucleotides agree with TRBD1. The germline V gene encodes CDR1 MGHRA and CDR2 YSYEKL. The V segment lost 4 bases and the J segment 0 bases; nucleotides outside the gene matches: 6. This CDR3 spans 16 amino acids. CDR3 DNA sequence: TGCGCCAGCAGCCTCCGACAGGGAAGCTCTGGAAACACCATATATTTT. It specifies CASSLRQGSSGNTIYF.

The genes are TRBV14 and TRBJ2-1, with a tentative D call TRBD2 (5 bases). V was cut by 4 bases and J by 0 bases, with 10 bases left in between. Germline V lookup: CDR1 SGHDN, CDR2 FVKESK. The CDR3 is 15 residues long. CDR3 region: CASSPRTFSYNEQFF. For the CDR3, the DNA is TGTGCCAGCAGCCCCCGGACTTTCTCCTACAATGAGCAGTTCTTC.

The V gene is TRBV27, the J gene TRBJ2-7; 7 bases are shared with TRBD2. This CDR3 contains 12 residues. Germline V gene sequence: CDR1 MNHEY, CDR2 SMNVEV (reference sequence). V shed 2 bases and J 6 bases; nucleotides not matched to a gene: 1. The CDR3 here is CASSLGGGEQYF. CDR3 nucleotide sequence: TGTGCCAGCAGTTTAGGGGGGGGCGAGCAGTACTTC.

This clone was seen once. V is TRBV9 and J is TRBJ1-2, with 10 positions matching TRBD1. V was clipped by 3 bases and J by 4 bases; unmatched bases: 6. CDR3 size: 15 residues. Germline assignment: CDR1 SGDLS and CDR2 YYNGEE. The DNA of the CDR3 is TGTGCCAGCAGCGGGACAGGGGGTTCTAGCTATGGCTACACCTTC. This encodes CASSGTGGSSYGYTF.

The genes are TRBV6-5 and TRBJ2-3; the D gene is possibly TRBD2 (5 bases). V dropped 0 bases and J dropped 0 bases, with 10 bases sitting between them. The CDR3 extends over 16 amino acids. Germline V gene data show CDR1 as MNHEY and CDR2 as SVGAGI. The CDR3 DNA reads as TGTGCCAGCAGTTACTCCCGGGAAGCTAGCACAGATACGCAGTATTTT. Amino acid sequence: CASSYSREASTDTQYF.

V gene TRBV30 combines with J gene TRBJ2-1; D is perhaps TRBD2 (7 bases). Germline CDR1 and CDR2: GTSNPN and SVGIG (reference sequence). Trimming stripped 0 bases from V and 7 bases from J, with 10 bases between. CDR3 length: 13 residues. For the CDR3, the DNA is TGTGCCTGGAGTGTGGGGGGGGCAAATGAGCAGTTCTTC. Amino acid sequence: CAWSVGGANEQFF.